Listed below are T cell receptor beta chains from one sample, sequenced in a study of blood T cell repertoires in COVID-19. Generated by immunoSEQ multiplex PCR, the TCRdb table keeps only in-frame clones and is missing some. The sample lists approximately 63,000 clones; roughly 90% were seen once. The specimen sequenced was peripheral blood. The receptors derive from a woman of 80 years or more with acute or convalescent COVID-19. The CDR3 runs from the conserved cysteine through the conserved F or W. The D gene is left open where the match is weak. Clone size is not always given. Where it is, it says once, few, many or a class for expanded clones.

V: TRBV5-1
J: TRBJ2-1
size: few
D: TRBD2
CDR3: CASSLGGLAGEGGEQFF
DNA: TGCGCCAGCAGCTTGGGGGGACTAGCGGGAGAGGGAGGCGAGCAGTTCTTC

V: TRBV28
J: TRBJ1-2
size: -
D: TRBD1
CDR3: CASTGGVSGGGYTF
DNA: TGTGCCAGCACCGGGGGGGTCTCAGGGGGTGGCTACACCTTC

V: TRBV5-1
J: TRBJ2-6
size: -
D: -
CDR3: CASSYDGTPGANVLTF
DNA: TGCGCCAGCAGCTATGACGGGACTCCTGGGGCCAACGTCCTGACTTTC

V: TRBV14
J: TRBJ2-1
size: -
D: TRBD2
CDR3: CASSPSLAGTYNEQFF
DNA: TGTGCCAGCAGCCCCTCCCTAGCGGGGACCTACAATGAGCAGTTCTTC

V: TRBV7-3
J: TRBJ1-2
size: -
D: -
CDR3: CASSLTGGGSYGYTF
DNA: TGTGCCAGCAGCTTAACTGGGGGAGGGAGTTACGGCTACACCTTC

V: TRBV9
J: TRBJ1-2
size: -
D: -
CDR3: CASSVNSYGYTF
DNA: TGTGCCAGCAGCGTCAATAGTTATGGCTACACCTTC

V: TRBV7-9
J: TRBJ1-1
size: -
D: -
CDR3: CASSFSNTEAFF
DNA: TGTGCCAGCAGCTTCTCGAACACTGAAGCTTTCTTT

V: TRBV29-1
J: TRBJ2-2
size: once
D: TRBD2
CDR3: CSVSLAGNTGELFF
DNA: TGCAGCGTTTCTCTAGCGGGGAACACCGGGGAGCTGTTTTTT

V: TRBV5-1
J: TRBJ1-1
size: -
D: -
CDR3: CASSLGPGNTEAFF
DNA: TGCGCCAGCAGCTTGGGCCCAGGAAACACTGAAGCTTTCTTT

V: TRBV19
J: TRBJ2-1
size: -
D: TRBD2
CDR3: CASSTQAGNSYNEQFF
DNA: TGTGCCAGTAGTACTCAAGCGGGAAACTCCTACAATGAGCAGTTCTTC

V: TRBV4-3
J: TRBJ2-3
size: -
D: TRBD1
CDR3: CASSPGTARSTDTQYF
DNA: TGCGCCAGCAGCCCTGGGACAGCTAGAAGCACAGATACGCAGTATTTT

V: TRBV7-8
J: TRBJ1-5
size: -
D: -
CDR3: CASSSLGGPSNQPQHF
DNA: TGTGCCAGCAGCTCCCTTGGGGGCCCGAGCAATCAGCCCCAGCATTTT

V: TRBV9
J: TRBJ2-1
size: -
D: TRBD2
CDR3: CASSPTTSGSEAEQFF
DNA: TGTGCCAGCAGCCCAACGACTAGCGGGTCAGAGGCTGAGCAGTTCTTC

V: TRBV11-2
J: TRBJ2-7
size: -
D: TRBD1
CDR3: CASSLGYRDRGYEQYF
DNA: TGTGCCAGCAGCTTAGGATACCGGGACAGGGGCTACGAGCAGTACTTC

V: TRBV27
J: TRBJ1-3
size: -
D: -
CDR3: CASRTGISGNTIYF
DNA: TGTGCCAGTCGAACAGGCATCTCTGGAAACACCATATATTTT

V: TRBV12-3/TRBV12-4
J: TRBJ1-3
size: few
D: -
CDR3: CASSLNRNTIYF
DNA: TGTGCCAGCAGTTTAAATCGGAACACCATATATTTT

V: TRBV5-1
J: TRBJ1-3
size: -
D: -
CDR3: CASSLAEGSGNTIYF
DNA: TGCGCCAGCAGCTTGGCCGAGGGAAGTGGAAACACCATATATTTT

V: TRBV27
J: TRBJ1-5
size: -
D: -
CDR3: CASSLSRNQPQHF
DNA: TGTGCCAGCAGTTTATCCCGGAATCAGCCCCAGCATTTT

V: TRBV6-1
J: TRBJ1-5
size: -
D: TRBD1
CDR3: CASSDLDRGYQPQHF
DNA: TGTGCCAGCAGTGACCTGGACAGGGGGTATCAGCCCCAGCATTTT

V: TRBV30
J: TRBJ1-2
size: once
D: -
CDR3: CAWSLPTNYGYTF
DNA: TGTGCCTGGAGTCTCCCTACTAACTATGGCTACACCTTC

V: TRBV7-2
J: TRBJ1-6
size: -
D: -
CDR3: CASSQKHSESPLHF
DNA: TGTGCCAGCAGCCAGAAACATTCCGAATCACCCCTCCACTTT

V: TRBV28
J: TRBJ2-6
size: -
D: -
CDR3: CASNSGSGANVLTF
DNA: TGTGCCAGCAATTCAGGCTCCGGGGCCAACGTCCTGACTTTC

V: TRBV18
J: TRBJ1-1
size: -
D: -
CDR3: CASSPGTRGTEAFF
DNA: TGTGCCAGCTCACCCGGGACCAGGGGCACTGAAGCTTTCTTT

V: TRBV7-2
J: TRBJ2-2
size: few
D: -
CDR3: CASSLAGEHTGELFF
DNA: TGTGCCAGCAGCTTAGCCGGGGAACACACCGGGGAGCTGTTTTTT

V: TRBV19
J: TRBJ1-5
size: -
D: TRBD1
CDR3: CASSQGVYQPQHF
DNA: TGTGCCAGTAGTCAGGGGGTCTATCAGCCCCAGCATTTT

V: TRBV6-5
J: TRBJ1-1
size: -
D: -
CDR3: CASSYSGTTNTEAFF
DNA: TGTGCCAGCAGTTACTCCGGGACAACGAACACTGAAGCTTTCTTT

V: TRBV5-4
J: TRBJ1-5
size: once
D: -
CDR3: CASGAAGESQPQHF
DNA: TGTGCCAGCGGGGCGGCAGGGGAGTCTCAGCCCCAGCATTTT

V: TRBV4-3
J: TRBJ1-6
size: few
D: TRBD1
CDR3: CASSQEFQGEFSPLHF
DNA: TGCGCCAGCAGCCAAGAATTCCAGGGGGAGTTTTCACCCCTCCACTTT

V: TRBV25-1
J: TRBJ1-4
size: -
D: -
CDR3: CASSDLHRELNEKLFF
DNA: TGTGCCAGCAGCGACCTCCACCGTGAACTAAATGAAAAACTGTTTTTT

V: TRBV5-1
J: TRBJ2-1
size: -
D: -
CDR3: CASRASLVVFF
DNA: TGCGCCAGCAGGGCATCCCTAGTCGTGTTCTTC

V: TRBV12-3/TRBV12-4
J: TRBJ1-5
size: -
D: -
CDR3: CASSPQGNQPQHF
DNA: TGTGCCAGCAGCCCACAGGGCAATCAGCCCCAGCATTTT

V: TRBV6-5
J: TRBJ2-1
size: -
D: TRBD2
CDR3: CASSSPGLGYNEQFF
DNA: TGTGCCAGCAGTTCCCCCGGACTAGGCTACAATGAGCAGTTCTTC

V: TRBV19
J: TRBJ2-5
size: -
D: -
CDR3: CASSKLDSQETQYF
DNA: TGTGCCAGTAGTAAATTGGACAGCCAAGAGACCCAGTACTTC

V: TRBV7-9
J: TRBJ2-7
size: -
D: -
CDR3: CASSFGHGEEQYF
DNA: TGTGCCAGCAGCTTCGGACATGGAGAGGAGCAGTACTTC

V: TRBV5-4
J: TRBJ2-7
size: once
D: TRBD2
CDR3: CASSRKTSGSSYEQYF
DNA: TGTGCCAGCAGCCGCAAGACTAGCGGGAGCTCCTACGAGCAGTACTTC

V: TRBV5-1
J: TRBJ2-3
size: -
D: TRBD1
CDR3: CASSLLRQGGTDTQYF
DNA: TGCGCCAGCAGCCTCCTGCGACAGGGAGGCACAGATACGCAGTATTTT

V: TRBV11-2
J: TRBJ2-7
size: -
D: TRBD1
CDR3: CASSRDRDGHEQYF
DNA: TGTGCCAGCAGCCGGGACAGGGATGGCCACGAGCAGTACTTC

V: TRBV7-6
J: TRBJ2-7
size: -
D: -
CDR3: CASSLAPPTGPTYEQYF
DNA: TGTGCCAGCAGCTTAGCGCCACCCACAGGACCGACCTACGAGCAGTACTTC

V: TRBV19
J: TRBJ1-1
size: -
D: -
CDR3: CASSQRRGVDTEAFF
DNA: TGTGCCAGTAGTCAAAGGCGGGGGGTTGATACTGAAGCTTTCTTT

V: TRBV14
J: TRBJ2-2
size: -
D: -
CDR3: CASSQDPPGKGEAGELFF
DNA: TGTGCCAGCAGCCAAGACCCCCCGGGGAAGGGGGAAGCCGGGGAGCTGTTTTTT

V: TRBV4-1
J: TRBJ1-2
size: -
D: -
CDR3: CASSQDGIGDGYTF
DNA: TGCGCCAGCAGCCAAGATGGAATAGGAGATGGCTACACCTTC

V: TRBV6-1
J: TRBJ1-3
size: -
D: TRBD1
CDR3: CASSEIQGTGNTIYF
DNA: TGTGCCAGCAGTGAAATACAGGGGACGGGAAACACCATATATTTT

V: TRBV9
J: TRBJ2-3
size: -
D: -
CDR3: CASSVGSGYSTDTQYF
DNA: TGTGCCAGCAGCGTAGGAAGCGGCTATAGCACAGATACGCAGTATTTT

V: TRBV19
J: TRBJ1-2
size: -
D: TRBD1
CDR3: CASSPTGGSNYGYTF
DNA: TGTGCCAGTAGTCCGACAGGGGGAAGTAACTATGGCTACACCTTC

V: TRBV19
J: TRBJ1-3
size: -
D: TRBD1
CDR3: CASSPIGQGNTIYF
DNA: TGTGCCAGTAGTCCCATCGGACAGGGGAACACCATATATTTT

V: TRBV10-3
J: TRBJ2-5
size: -
D: -
CDR3: CAISAAGEETQYF
DNA: TGTGCCATCAGTGCGGCAGGGGAAGAGACCCAGTACTTC

V: TRBV5-4
J: TRBJ2-3
size: -
D: -
CDR3: CASRPDSFTDTQYF
DNA: TGTGCCAGCAGGCCGGACAGTTTCACAGATACGCAGTATTTT

V: TRBV11-2
J: TRBJ1-2
size: -
D: -
CDR3: CASSLVNSGVYGYTF
DNA: TGTGCCAGCAGCTTAGTCAACTCGGGGGTCTATGGCTACACCTTC

V: TRBV2
J: TRBJ1-6
size: -
D: -
CDR3: CASSERQGSFNSPLHF
DNA: TGTGCCAGCAGTGAACGGCAGGGGTCCTTTAATTCACCCCTCCACTTT

V: TRBV18
J: TRBJ1-5
size: once
D: TRBD1
CDR3: CASSLSGTGSQPQHF
DNA: TGTGCCAGCTCACTTTCCGGGACAGGGTCTCAGCCCCAGCATTTT

V: TRBV5-4
J: TRBJ1-2
size: -
D: TRBD1
CDR3: CASSLRQGLHGYTF
DNA: TGTGCCAGCAGCTTACGACAGGGATTACATGGCTACACCTTC

V: TRBV7-9
J: TRBJ2-7
size: once
D: -
CDR3: CASSLTQGAYEQYF
DNA: TGTGCCAGCAGTCTAACCCAGGGTGCCTACGAGCAGTACTTC

V: TRBV3-1/TRBV3-2
J: TRBJ2-7
size: -
D: -
CDR3: CASSPSAGSLSEQYF
DNA: TGTGCCAGCAGCCCTAGTGCAGGGTCCCTCTCCGAGCAGTACTTC